These 26 T cell receptor beta chains were all obtained from the same sample, sequenced in a study of cytotoxic CD8 clonotypes in ibrutinib-treated CLL. The method was immunoSEQ multiplex PCR; TCRdb's version includes in-frame clones alone and lacks a portion of them. The profile shows around 50,000 clones, 45% to 70% of them singletons. The material sequenced was PBMCs, taken after 24 months of ibrutinib treatment. The source of these receptors is a human donor with chronic lymphocytic leukemia.

The chain has TRBV4-1 and TRBJ2-1, with D tentatively TRBD1 or TRBD2 (5 bases each). V lost 0 bases and J 2 bases, leaving 14 bases between the germline ends. The length of the CDR3 is 17 residues. In germline, CDR1 is MGHRA, CDR2 YSYEKL. CDR3 residues: CASSQDFRDRPYNEQFF. Written as DNA, the CDR3 is TGCGCCAGCAGCCAAGATTTTAGGGACCGCCCCTACAATGAGCAGTTCTTC.

The chain carries TRBV7-6 and TRBJ2-3; D call uncertain. Trimming stripped 2 bases from V and 0 bases from J, with 12 bases between. Germline values: CDR1 SGHVS, CDR2 FNYEAQ. CDR3 length equals 16 residues. The CDR3 region is CASSLFTVPSTDTQYF. The CDR3 DNA reads TGTGCCAGCAGCTTATTCACGGTCCCTAGCACAGATACGCAGTATTTT.

This clone showed up just a few times. The chain combines TRBV5-6 with TRBJ1-1; the D is unclear. Germline values: CDR1 SGHDT, CDR2 YYEEEE. The length of the CDR3 is 15 residues. Trimming took off 5 bases at V and 0 bases at J, with 14 bases between the two ends. DNA of the CDR3: TGTGCCAGCAGAGAATCGGGAGGGATGAACACTGAAGCTTTCTTT. Its protein product is CASRESGGMNTEAFF.

This clone came up a few times. V is TRBV13 and J is TRBJ2-1; tentatively, D is TRBD1 or TRBD2 (5 bases each). This CDR3 contains 17 residues. CDR1 is PRHDT and CDR2 is FYEKMQ in the germline V gene (reference sequence). Trimming took 0 bases from V and 8 from J, leaving 20 bases between them. This CDR3 is CASSLGPLGTPGHEQFF. CDR3 in DNA: TGTGCCAGCAGCTTAGGCCCCCTCGGGACCCCTGGTCATGAGCAGTTCTTC.

The chain is built from TRBV27 and TRBJ1-2, with TRBD1 as a possible D gene (5 bases). Germline lookup yields CDR1 MNHEY and CDR2 SMNVEV (reference sequence). The V and J ends lost 3 bases and 8 bases respectively, with 19 bases between them. The CDR3 loop spans 15 amino acids. The CDR3 reads CASSFTPGTRGGYTF. DNA for the CDR3: TGTGCCAGCAGTTTTACGCCCGGGACCCGAGGAGGCTACACCTTC.

This clone was counted at least ten times. The sample carries other DNA sequences with the same CDR3. The J gene is TRBJ2-2, the V gene TRBV28; 7 bases are a match to TRBD2. Germline CDR1 and CDR2: MDHEN and SYDVKM. The CDR3 runs 17 residues. Trimming at V came to 3 bases and at J to 0 bases, leaving 7 bases not matched to a gene. The CDR3: CASSFEGRVSNTGELFF. The DNA for the CDR3 is TGTGCCAGCAGTTTCGAGGGGAGGGTTTCGAACACCGGGGAGCTGTTTTTT.

Many counts were recorded for this clone. This chain joins TRBV10-3 and TRBJ2-3, with 7 bases aligning to TRBD1. Germline values: CDR1 ENHRY, CDR2 SYGVKD. The CDR3 is 14 amino acids. Trimming removed 7 bases from V and 2 bases from J; junction bases left unmatched: 6. CDR3 residues: CAIKRQGSTDTQYF. The CDR3 DNA sequence: TGTGCCATCAAAAGACAGGGCTCCACAGATACGCAGTATTTT.

V and J are TRBV5-4 and TRBJ2-7, with 7 bases fitting TRBD2. This CDR3 spans 15 amino acids. Trimming cost V 3 bases and J 4 bases; bases outside gene matches: 10. The germline gives CDR1 SGHNT, CDR2 YYREEE (reference sequence). The CDR3 loop reads CASSYGSAGPYEQYV. CDR3 DNA sequence: TGTGCCAGCAGCTACGGGTCAGCGGGGCCTTACGAGCAGTACGTC.

V gene TRBV5-1 combines with J gene TRBJ2-7; perhaps TRBD1 as D (6 bases). This CDR3 region has 15 residues. V was trimmed by 7 bases and J by 3 bases, leaving 20 bases between them. Germline V gene data show CDR1 as SGHRS and CDR2 as YFSETQ. The CDR3 DNA is TGCGCCAGCGTGCTTCCCGGACAGAGGGACTACGAGCAGTACGTC. Translating it yields CASVLPGQRDYEQYV.

The chain is built from TRBV19 and TRBJ2-1; D remains unclear. V lost 10 bases and J lost 9, with 25 bases in between. This CDR3 is built from 15 residues. Per germline, CDR1 LNHDA and CDR2 SQIVND (reference sequence). CDR3 DNA sequence: TGTGCCACTTCTACCTCCCTGTTGGGTTTGGGTGAGCAGTTCTTC. The encoded protein is CATSTSLLGLGEQFF.

This clone was seen a few times. V is TRBV13 and J is TRBJ1-1; TRBD1 is a possible D gene (5 bases). Germline CDR1 and CDR2: PRHDT and FYEKMQ (reference sequence). The CDR3 spans 15 residues. Trimming took 4 bases from V and 11 from J, leaving 23 bases between them. As DNA, the CDR3 is TGTGCCAGCAGCTACCCGAGGGACGGCAGGGTTGACGCTTTCTTT. Translating it yields CASSYPRDGRVDAFF.

The V gene is TRBV5-1, the J gene TRBJ1-1; 9 bases match TRBD1. Germline CDR1 reads SGHRS; CDR2 reads YFSETQ. The CDR3 runs 17 residues. V was clipped by 2 bases and J by 0 bases; unmatched bases: 8. This CDR3 is CASSFGQGRDVNTEAFF. The CDR3 nucleotides read TGCGCCAGCAGCTTTGGACAGGGGCGGGATGTGAACACTGAAGCTTTCTTT.

J is TRBJ1-2 and V is TRBV9; 8 bases agree with TRBD1. The germline V gene encodes CDR1 SGDLS and CDR2 YYNGEE. V gave up 2 bases and J gave up 8 bases; unmatched junction bases: 8. The CDR3 loop spans 14 amino acids. The DNA for the CDR3 is TGTGCCAGCAGCGTCGAGCAGGGGGCTGGCGGCTACACCTTC. It codes for CASSVEQGAGGYTF.

This chain links TRBV30 with TRBJ2-5; D gene unclear. This CDR3 has 10 residues. V gave up 7 bases and J gave up 8 bases, with 11 bases separating them. Germline-derived CDR1 and CDR2 are GTSNPN and SVGIG (reference sequence). The CDR3 region is CALETDTQYF. The DNA for the CDR3 is TGTGCCTTGGAGACGGACACCCAGTACTTC. Combining the CDR3 with reference TRBV30 and TRBJ2-5 gives the whole variable domain SQTIHQWPATLVQPVGSPLSLECTVEGTSNPNLYWYRQAAGRGLQLLFYSVGIGQISSEVPQNLSASRPQDRQFILSSKKLLLSDSGFYLCALETDTQYFGPGTRLLVL.

The CDR3 sequence is CASRGVSGMFDEQFF. The DNA of the CDR3 is TGTGCCAGCAGGGGGGTGTCAGGGATGTTCGATGAGCAGTTCTTC. V and J are TRBV2 and TRBJ2-1; D tentatively reads TRBD1 or TRBD2 (5 bases each). Trimming left V 6 bases short and J 8 bases short, with 20 bases between. Germline CDR1 is SNHLY and CDR2 is FYNNEI. The CDR3 contains 15 residues.

The V call is TRBV6-6, the J call TRBJ1-1; maybe TRBD1 (5 bases). Germline-derived CDR1 and CDR2 are MNHNY and SVGAGI (reference sequence). V shed 7 bases and J shed 7 bases, with 10 bases lying between them. The length of the CDR3 is 11 residues. CDR3 loop: CASKAGLEAFF. The DNA for the CDR3 is TGTGCCAGCAAGGCAGGGCTTGAAGCTTTCTTT.

This clone was recorded only once. This chain connects TRBV18 to TRBJ2-7; unclear D gene. Germline CDR1 KGHSH, CDR2 LQKENI. Between the trimmed V and J ends, which lost 3 bases and 6 bases, there was a span of 15 bases. This CDR3 has 14 residues. Here the CDR3 DNA reads TGTGCCAGCTCACCGGGGATGGACGGCCGCGAGCAGTACTTC. Residues: CASSPGMDGREQYF.

V is TRBV11-2 and J is TRBJ2-5; D could derive from TRBD1 or TRBD2 (5 bases each). V was pared by 3 bases and J by 2 bases, with 10 bases between. The CDR3 runs 14 residues. Germline V gene data show CDR1 as SGHAT and CDR2 as FQNNGV. CDR3 DNA sequence: TGTGCCAGCAGCTTTTCGGGACGGCAAGAGACCCAGTACTTC. Translated: CASSFSGRQETQYF.

The gene calls are TRBV28 and TRBJ2-6, with D hard to call. This CDR3 is 16 amino acids long. Germline loops: CDR1 MDHEN, CDR2 SYDVKM. V lost 6 bases and J lost 6, with 18 bases in between. CDR3 coding DNA: TGTGCCAGCAGCCCGTCCCCTACGCTGGCGGCCAACGTCCTGACTTTC. This sequence encodes CASSPSPTLAANVLTF.

This clone was seen many times. The V gene is TRBV29-1, the J gene TRBJ1-2; the D is unclear. V was cut by 4 bases and J by 3 bases, with 6 bases left in between. This CDR3 comprises 11 residues. CDR1 and CDR2 from the germline V gene are SQVTM and ANQGSEA. CDR3 coding DNA: TGCAGCGTTGGAGGGCACTATGGCTACACCTTC. Amino acids: CSVGGHYGYTF.

This clone was observed at least ten times. V and J are TRBV6-1 and TRBJ2-7, with no clear D. The V end was cut by 4 bases, the J end by 3 bases, with 1 base between. This CDR3 contains 10 residues. Germline V lookup: CDR1 MNHNS, CDR2 SASEGT. CDR3 region: CASSVYEQYF. CDR3 DNA sequence: TGTGCCAGCAGTGTCTACGAGCAGTACTTC.

V usage is TRBV7-8 and J usage is TRBJ1-4, with 9 positions matching TRBD1. Germline assignment: CDR1 SGHVS and CDR2 FQNEAQ. Germline trimming cut 5 bases from V and 8 bases from J; bases unmatched to any gene: 6. The CDR3 covers 14 residues. For the CDR3, the DNA is TGTGCCAGCAGCCCTGGACAGGGGAACGAAAAACTGTTTTTT. Amino acids: CASSPGQGNEKLFF.

This clone appeared a few times. V and J are TRBV5-1 and TRBJ1-2; tentative D call: TRBD1 (5 bases). V lost 4 bases and J lost 5, with 12 bases in between. There are 13 residues in the CDR3. The V gene's germline CDR1 is SGHRS and CDR2 YFSETQ. CDR3 loop: CASSVVQDYGYTF. CDR3 bases: TGCGCCAGCAGCGTAGTACAGGATTATGGCTACACCTTC.

The rearrangement uses TRBV29-1 and TRBJ2-3; a possible D gene is TRBD2 (7 bases). The germline V and J ends were trimmed by 7 bases and 4 bases, with 15 bases remaining between them. Looked up from germline, CDR1 is SQVTM and CDR2 is ANQGSEA. This CDR3 is built from 13 residues. CDR3 region: CSGDGGRPDTQYF. The CDR3 DNA follows: TGCAGCGGCGACGGGGGGCGCCCAGATACGCAGTATTTT.

The chain joins TRBV7-9 to TRBJ2-5; D call uncertain. The germline gives CDR1 SEHNR, CDR2 FQNEAQ (reference sequence). V was cut by 5 bases and J by 12 bases, with 16 bases left in between. The CDR3 is made up of 12 amino acids. CDR3 sequence reads: CASSPDLGWKYF. The CDR3 DNA reads as TGTGCCAGCAGCCCCGACCTAGGCTGGAAGTACTTC.

This clone was recorded a few times. The rearrangement uses TRBV5-6 and TRBJ2-7, with D unclear. This CDR3 region has 15 residues. Trimming took 5 bases from V and 1 from J, leaving 16 bases between them. Germline V CDR1 and CDR2: SGHDT, YYEEEE. Here the CDR3 reads CASRLAPGASYEQYF. CDR3 nucleotide sequence: TGTGCCAGCAGACTGGCCCCCGGAGCGTCCTACGAGCAGTACTTC.